Each of the 19 T cell receptor beta chains below was sequenced from the same sample in a study of control samples from healthy donors and cancer patients. Libraries were prepared by immunoSEQ multiplex PCR; TCRdb keeps only in-frame clonotypes and omits some of them. The table has about 150,000 clones, roughly 94% seen once. The specimen sequenced was blood. Source of these receptors: a man aged 40-55 years in good health.

The chain couples TRBV5-1 to TRBJ2-3; D is ambiguous. Between the trimmed V and J ends, which lost 0 bases and 0 bases, there was a span of 11 bases. This CDR3 region has 16 residues. Per the germline V gene, CDR1 is SGHRS and CDR2 is YFSETQ. This CDR3 reads CASSLALQPSTDTQYF. The DNA of the CDR3 is TGCGCCAGCAGCTTGGCCTTACAGCCTAGCACAGATACGCAGTATTTT.

The V call is TRBV5-8, the J call TRBJ2-3, with D perhaps TRBD2 (6 bases). Trimming removed 3 bases from V and 1 base from J, with 18 bases in between. Germline V gene sequence: CDR1 SGHTS, CDR2 YDEGEE. The CDR3 runs 17 residues. CDR3 amino acids: CASSSASGRLRTDTQYF. The DNA for the CDR3 is TGTGCCAGCAGCTCTGCCAGTGGGAGGCTCCGCACAGATACGCAGTATTTT.

The gene calls are TRBV14 and TRBJ1-4; D unresolved. The CDR3 covers 14 residues. V lost 5 bases to trimming and J lost 7 bases, with 14 bases between them. In germline, CDR1 is SGHDN, CDR2 FVKESK. The CDR3 spells CASSSQMGTEKLFF. The CDR3 nucleotides are TGTGCCAGCAGCTCCCAGATGGGAACTGAAAAACTGTTTTTT. The whole variable domain, remainder taken from reference TRBV14 and TRBJ1-4, is EAGVTQFPSHSVIEKGQTVTLRCDPISGHDNLYWYRRVMGKEIKFLLHFVKESKQDESGMPNNRFLAERTGGTYSTLKVQPAELEDSGVYFCASSSQMGTEKLFFGSGTQLSVL.

The gene calls are TRBV7-3 and TRBJ2-2; TRBD1 might be the D (5 bases). Germline V gives CDR1 SGHTA, CDR2 FQGTGA. This CDR3 region has 13 residues. Trimming pared 2 bases from V and 6 bases from J, leaving 7 bases between. CDR3 nucleotide sequence: TGTGCCAGCAGCTTAGCACAGGCCGGGGAGCTGTTTTTT. Translating it yields CASSLAQAGELFF.

Here the CDR3 DNA reads TGTGCCTGGACAGGTCTACAGCCCCAGCATTTT. Translated, it gives CAWTGLQPQHF. V and J are TRBV30 and TRBJ1-5; D not resolved. Trimming left V 4 bases short and J 7 bases short, with 8 bases between. In germline, CDR1 is GTSNPN, CDR2 SVGIG (reference sequence). This CDR3 contains 11 residues.

The chain has TRBV6-6 and TRBJ1-6; TRBD1 is a possible D gene (5 bases). Deletions cut 10 bases from V and 10 bases from J, with 17 bases between. Germline-derived CDR1 and CDR2 are MNHNY and SVGAGI (reference sequence). The length of the CDR3 is 13 residues. CDR3 coding DNA: TGTGCCACCGCCGCAGGGAGTAGCTCACCCCTCCACTTT. Translation gives CATAAGSSSPLHF.

V is TRBV29-1 and J is TRBJ1-1; no firm D call. Germline-derived CDR1 and CDR2 are SQVTM and ANQGSEA. V lost 6 bases and J 6 bases, leaving 8 bases between the germline ends. The CDR3 consists of 10 residues. CDR3 region: CSVMDAEAFF. The CDR3 DNA is TGCAGCGTGATGGACGCTGAAGCTTTCTTT.

J is TRBJ2-1 and V is TRBV5-4, with D hard to call. The CDR3 extends over 16 amino acids. V dropped 4 bases and J dropped 1 base, with 15 bases sitting between them. Germline V gene data show CDR1 as SGHNT and CDR2 as YYREEE (reference sequence). CDR3 sequence: CASSPGGPASYNEQFF. The CDR3 DNA reads as TGTGCCAGCAGCCCCGGTGGACCCGCGTCCTACAATGAGCAGTTCTTC.

The rearrangement joins TRBV5-1 to TRBJ1-5, with D perhaps matching TRBD1 (5 bases). The V and J ends lost 4 bases and 5 bases respectively, with 16 bases between them. The CDR3 is 15 amino acids. Looked up from germline, CDR1 is SGHRS and CDR2 is YFSETQ. DNA for the CDR3: TGCGCCAGCAGCCCATCGGGGCAGGGAGATCAGCCCCAGCATTTT. It is translated as CASSPSGQGDQPQHF.

The rearrangement joins TRBV18 to TRBJ2-1; TRBD1 aligns across 9 bases. The CDR3 loop spans 14 amino acids. With V trimmed by 6 bases and J by 7 bases, 7 bases remained unmatched. Germline V gene data show CDR1 as KGHSH and CDR2 as LQKENI. The CDR3 DNA reads as TGTGCCAGCTCCCGGGACAGGGCGAGAAATGAGCAGTTCTTC. This codes for CASSRDRARNEQFF.

The J gene is TRBJ1-3, the V gene TRBV5-5, with 8 bases that match TRBD1. V trimming: 2 bases; J trimming: 4 bases; junction bases outside the gene matches: 5. Germline V lookup: CDR1 SGHKS, CDR2 YYEKEE (reference sequence). The CDR3 is made up of 15 amino acids. CDR3 sequence (DNA): TGTGCCAGCAGCTTCACGGACAGGGCCGGAAACACCATATATTTT. Amino acids: CASSFTDRAGNTIYF.

The gene calls are TRBV6-5 and TRBJ1-2; 8 bases agree with TRBD1. Germline trimming cut 7 bases from V and 7 bases from J; bases unmatched to any gene: 14. This CDR3 spans 15 amino acids. Looked up from germline, CDR1 is MNHEY and CDR2 is SVGAGI. The CDR3 nucleotides are TGTGCCAGCAATCCCTCCGGACAGGGAGGACTTGGCTACACCTTC. Residues: CASNPSGQGGLGYTF.

The rearrangement links TRBV19 to TRBJ1-4, with D possibly matching TRBD1 (5 bases). Germline CDR1 is LNHDA and CDR2 is SQIVND (reference sequence). Trimming stripped 9 bases from V and 3 bases from J, with 11 bases between. This CDR3 has 13 residues. This CDR3 is CASGGFANEKLFF. In DNA, the CDR3 is TGTGCCAGCGGGGGTTTTGCTAATGAAAAACTGTTTTTT. The variable domain in full, with the rest retrieved from reference TRBV19 and TRBJ1-4, is DGGITQSPKYLFRKEGQNVTLSCEQNLNHDAMYWYRQDPGQGLRLIYYSQIVNDFQKGDIAEGYSVSREKKESFPLTVTSAQKNPTAFYLCASGGFANEKLFFGSGTQLSVL.

The chain recombines TRBV11-2 with TRBJ2-3; TRBD2 agrees at 13 bases. The CDR3 spans 15 residues. Germline assignment: CDR1 SGHAT and CDR2 FQNNGV. J was trimmed by 3 bases and V by 6 bases; bases with no gene match: 3. The CDR3 here is CASRLAGGPTDTQYF. Written as DNA, the CDR3 is TGTGCCAGCAGACTAGCGGGGGGGCCGACAGATACGCAGTATTTT.

The chain has TRBV6-5 and TRBJ1-2, with 8 bases lining up with TRBD1. The germline gives CDR1 MNHEY, CDR2 SVGAGI. This CDR3 has 15 residues. The V and J ends lost 8 bases and 6 bases, in that order; junction bases with no gene match: 14. For the CDR3, the DNA is TGTGCCAGCCGAAACGAGCACAGGGGGAGAGATGGCTACACCTTC. It yields the protein CASRNEHRGRDGYTF.

This sequence joins TRBV23-1 and TRBJ2-7, with D tentatively TRBD2 (7 bases). TRBV23-1 is recorded as an ORF, its role being uncertain. CDR3 length: 14 amino acids. The ends were cut back, 4 bases at V and 6 bases at J, with 16 bases in the middle. CDR3 loop: CASSRRTRGGEQYF. The CDR3 DNA sequence: TGCGCCAGCAGTCGTCGGACAAGGGGGGGCGAGCAGTACTTC.

The chain uses TRBV27 and TRBJ2-3; D remains ambiguous. Trimming stripped 3 bases from V and 2 bases from J, with 15 bases between. The CDR3 has 16 amino acids. From germline, CDR1 is MNHEY and CDR2 SMNVEV (reference sequence). CDR3 DNA: TGTGCCAGCAGTTTCCTATTAGGCGCCCCCACAGATACGCAGTATTTT. Protein: CASSFLLGAPTDTQYF.

The chain recombines TRBV7-2 with TRBJ2-1; D unresolved. Germline V gene sequence: CDR1 SGHTA, CDR2 FQGNSA. V was clipped by 5 bases and J by 8 bases, with 13 bases between them. This CDR3 region has 13 residues. CDR3 coding DNA: TGTGCCAGCAGCCCCGGCCGAATGGATGAGCAGTTCTTC. Translating gives CASSPGRMDEQFF. The full variable domain, in which reference TRBV7-2 and TRBJ2-1 provide the parts outside the CDR3, is GAGVSQSPSNKVTEKGKDVELRCDPISGHTALYWYRQSLGQGLEFLIYFQGNSAPDKSGLPSDRFSAERTGGSVSTLTIQRTQQEDSAVYLCASSPGRMDEQFFGPGTRLTVL.

The V and J genes are TRBV30 and TRBJ1-1; D unresolved. This CDR3 contains 13 residues. Germline V lookup: CDR1 GTSNPN, CDR2 SVGIG (reference sequence). Trimming stripped 2 bases from V and 1 base from J, with 8 bases between. For the CDR3, the DNA is TGTGCCTGGAGTCCAGATCGGAACACTGAAGCTTTCTTT. Protein product: CAWSPDRNTEAFF.